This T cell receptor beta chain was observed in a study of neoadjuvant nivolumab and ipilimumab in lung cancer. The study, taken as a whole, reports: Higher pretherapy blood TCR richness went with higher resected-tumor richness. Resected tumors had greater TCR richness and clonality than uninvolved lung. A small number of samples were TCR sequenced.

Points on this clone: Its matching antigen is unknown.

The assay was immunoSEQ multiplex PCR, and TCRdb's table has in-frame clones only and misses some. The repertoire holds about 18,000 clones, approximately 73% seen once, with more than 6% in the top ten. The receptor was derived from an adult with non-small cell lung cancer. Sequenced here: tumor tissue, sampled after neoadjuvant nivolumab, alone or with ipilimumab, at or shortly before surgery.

In DNA, the CDR3 is TGTGCCAGCAGCTTAGCGATTAGCACAGATACGCAGTATTTT. As protein: CASSLAISTDTQYF. The rearrangement links TRBV7-2 to TRBJ2-3; D remains unclear. Trimming took 0 bases from V and 0 from J, leaving 4 bases between them. This CDR3 is built from 14 residues. Germline loops: CDR1 SGHTA, CDR2 FQGNSA.